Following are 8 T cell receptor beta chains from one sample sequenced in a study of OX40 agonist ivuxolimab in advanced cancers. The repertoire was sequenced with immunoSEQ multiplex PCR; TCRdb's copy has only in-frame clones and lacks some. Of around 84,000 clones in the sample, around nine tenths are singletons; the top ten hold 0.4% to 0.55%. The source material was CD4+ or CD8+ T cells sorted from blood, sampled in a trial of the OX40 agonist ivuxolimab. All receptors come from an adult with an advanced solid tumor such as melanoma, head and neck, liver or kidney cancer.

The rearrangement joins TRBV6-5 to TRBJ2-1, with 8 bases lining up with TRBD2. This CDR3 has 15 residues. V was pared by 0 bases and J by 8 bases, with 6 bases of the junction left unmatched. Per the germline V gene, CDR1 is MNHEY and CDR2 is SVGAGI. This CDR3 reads CASSYSSGGPYEQFF. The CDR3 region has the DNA TGTGCCAGCAGTTACTCGTCGGGGGGGCCATATGAGCAGTTCTTC.

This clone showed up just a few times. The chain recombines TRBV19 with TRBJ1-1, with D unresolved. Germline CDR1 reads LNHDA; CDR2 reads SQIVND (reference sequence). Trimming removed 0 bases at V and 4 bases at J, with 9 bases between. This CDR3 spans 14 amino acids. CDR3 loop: CASSIEAVGTEAFF. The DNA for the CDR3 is TGTGCCAGTAGTATAGAGGCGGTGGGCACTGAAGCTTTCTTT.

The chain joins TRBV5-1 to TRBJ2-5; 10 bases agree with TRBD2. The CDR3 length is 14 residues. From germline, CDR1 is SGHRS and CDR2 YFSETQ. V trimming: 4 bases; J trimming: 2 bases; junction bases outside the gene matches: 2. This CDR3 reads CASSGAGGQETQYF. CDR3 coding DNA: TGCGCCAGCAGCGGAGCGGGGGGGCAAGAGACCCAGTACTTC.

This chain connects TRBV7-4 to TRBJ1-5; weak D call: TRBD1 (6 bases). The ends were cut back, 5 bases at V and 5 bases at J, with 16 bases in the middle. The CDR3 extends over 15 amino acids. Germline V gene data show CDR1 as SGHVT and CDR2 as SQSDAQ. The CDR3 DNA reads TGTGCCAGCAGCAGTCAGGGGATGAGTTATCAGCCCCAGCATTTT. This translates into CASSSQGMSYQPQHF.

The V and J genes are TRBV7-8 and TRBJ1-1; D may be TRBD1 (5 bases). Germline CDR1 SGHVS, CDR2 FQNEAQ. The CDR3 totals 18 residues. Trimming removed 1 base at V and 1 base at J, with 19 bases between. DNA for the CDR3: TGTGCCAGCAGCTTAGGTGGAGGATTGGGGCACGAGAACACTGAAGCTTTCTTT. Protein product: CASSLGGGLGHENTEAFF.

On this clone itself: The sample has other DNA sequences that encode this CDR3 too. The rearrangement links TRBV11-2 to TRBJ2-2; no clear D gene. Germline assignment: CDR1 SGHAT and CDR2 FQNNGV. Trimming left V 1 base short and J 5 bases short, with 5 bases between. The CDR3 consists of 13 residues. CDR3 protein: CASSLGGTGELFF. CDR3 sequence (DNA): TGTGCCAGCAGCTTAGGTGGTACCGGGGAGCTGTTTTTT.

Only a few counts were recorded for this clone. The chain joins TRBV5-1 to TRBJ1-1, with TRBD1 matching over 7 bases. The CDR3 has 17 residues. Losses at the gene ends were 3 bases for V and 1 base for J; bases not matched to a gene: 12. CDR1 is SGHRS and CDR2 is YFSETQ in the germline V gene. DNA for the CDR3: TGCGCCAGCAGCTCTGGGACAGCGTCTATCTCGAACACTGAAGCTTTCTTT. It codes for CASSSGTASISNTEAFF.

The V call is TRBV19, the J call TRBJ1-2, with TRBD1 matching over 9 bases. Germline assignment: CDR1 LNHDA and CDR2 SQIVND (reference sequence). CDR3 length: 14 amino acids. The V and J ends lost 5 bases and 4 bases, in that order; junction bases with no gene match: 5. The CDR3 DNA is TGTGCCAGTAGTGCCGGGACAGGGACCTATGGCTACACCTTC. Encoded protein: CASSAGTGTYGYTF.